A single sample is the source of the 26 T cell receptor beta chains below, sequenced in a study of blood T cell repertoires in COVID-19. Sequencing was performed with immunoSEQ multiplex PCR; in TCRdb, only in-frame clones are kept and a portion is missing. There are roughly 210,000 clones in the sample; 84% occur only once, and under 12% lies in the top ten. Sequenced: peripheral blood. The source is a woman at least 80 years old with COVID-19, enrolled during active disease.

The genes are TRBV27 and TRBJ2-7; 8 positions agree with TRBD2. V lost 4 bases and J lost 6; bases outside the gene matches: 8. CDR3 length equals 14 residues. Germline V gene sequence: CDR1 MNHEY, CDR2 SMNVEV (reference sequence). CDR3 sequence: CASSSWTSPGEQYF. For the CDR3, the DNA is TGTGCCAGCAGTTCCTGGACTAGCCCGGGCGAGCAGTACTTC.

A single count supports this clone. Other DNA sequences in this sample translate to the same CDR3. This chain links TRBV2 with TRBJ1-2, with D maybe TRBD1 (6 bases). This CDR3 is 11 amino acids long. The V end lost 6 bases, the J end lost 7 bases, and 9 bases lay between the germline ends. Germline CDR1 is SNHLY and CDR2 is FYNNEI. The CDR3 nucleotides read TGTGCCAGCAGCCTGACAGGTGGCTACACCTTC. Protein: CASSLTGGYTF.

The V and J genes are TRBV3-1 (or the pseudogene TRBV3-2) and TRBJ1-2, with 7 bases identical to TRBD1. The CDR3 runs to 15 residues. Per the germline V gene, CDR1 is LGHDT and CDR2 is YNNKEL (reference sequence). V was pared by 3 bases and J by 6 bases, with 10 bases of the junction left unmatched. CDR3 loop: CASSQVEGAANGYTF. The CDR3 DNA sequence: TGTGCCAGCAGCCAGGTCGAGGGGGCCGCAAATGGCTACACCTTC.

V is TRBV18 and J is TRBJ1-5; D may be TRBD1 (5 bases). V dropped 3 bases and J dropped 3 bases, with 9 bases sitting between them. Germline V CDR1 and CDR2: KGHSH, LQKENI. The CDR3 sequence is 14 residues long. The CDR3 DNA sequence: TGTGCCAGCTCACCCCAGGGTAACAATCAGCCCCAGCATTTT. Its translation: CASSPQGNNQPQHF.

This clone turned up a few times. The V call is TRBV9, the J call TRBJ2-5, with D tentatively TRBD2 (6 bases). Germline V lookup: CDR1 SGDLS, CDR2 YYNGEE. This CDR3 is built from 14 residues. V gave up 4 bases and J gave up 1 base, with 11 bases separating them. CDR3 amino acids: CASSIGGFQETQYF. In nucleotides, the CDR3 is TGTGCCAGCAGCATAGGAGGGTTCCAAGAGACCCAGTACTTC.

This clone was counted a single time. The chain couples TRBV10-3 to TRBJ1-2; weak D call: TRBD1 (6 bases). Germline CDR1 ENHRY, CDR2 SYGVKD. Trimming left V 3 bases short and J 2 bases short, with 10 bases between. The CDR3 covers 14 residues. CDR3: CAISERQDNYGYTF. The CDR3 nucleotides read TGTGCCATCAGTGAAAGACAGGACAACTATGGCTACACCTTC.

Here the CDR3 reads CASSSRDRQQKLFF. The DNA of the CDR3 is TGTGCCAGCAGCTCCCGGGACAGGCAGCAAAAACTGTTTTTT. The chain combines TRBV5-6 with TRBJ1-4; 8 bases are a match to TRBD1. Germline values: CDR1 SGHDT, CDR2 YYEEEE. The V segment lost 3 bases and the J segment 9 bases; nucleotides outside the gene matches: 7. The CDR3 runs to 14 residues.

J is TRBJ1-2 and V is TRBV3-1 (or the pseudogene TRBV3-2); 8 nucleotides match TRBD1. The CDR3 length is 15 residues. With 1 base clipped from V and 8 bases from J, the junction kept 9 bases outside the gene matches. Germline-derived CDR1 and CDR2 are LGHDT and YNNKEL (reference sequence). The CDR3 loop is CASSQAQDRVLGYTF. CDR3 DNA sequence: TGTGCCAGCAGCCAAGCTCAGGACAGGGTTCTCGGCTACACCTTC.

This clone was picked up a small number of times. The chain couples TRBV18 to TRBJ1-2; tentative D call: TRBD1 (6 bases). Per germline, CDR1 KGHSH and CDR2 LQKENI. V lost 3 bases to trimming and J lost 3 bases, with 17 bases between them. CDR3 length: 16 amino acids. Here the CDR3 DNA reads TGTGCCAGCTCACCCCTCGCGGACAGCCTTGACTATGGCTACACCTTC. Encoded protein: CASSPLADSLDYGYTF.

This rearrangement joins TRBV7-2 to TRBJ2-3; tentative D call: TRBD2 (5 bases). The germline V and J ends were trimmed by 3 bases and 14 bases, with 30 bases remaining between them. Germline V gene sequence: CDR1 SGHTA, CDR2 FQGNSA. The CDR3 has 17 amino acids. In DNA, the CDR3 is TGTGCCAGCAGCTTCACGGGTTCTAGCCCTTCTCGTCCAGGCGTGTATTTT. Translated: CASSFTGSSPSRPGVYF.

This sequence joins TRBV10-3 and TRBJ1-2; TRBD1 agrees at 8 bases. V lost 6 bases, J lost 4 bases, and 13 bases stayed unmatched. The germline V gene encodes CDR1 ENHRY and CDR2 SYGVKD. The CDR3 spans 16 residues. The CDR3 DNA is TGTGCCATCAGCCACCCCGGACAGGGACTTGGCTATGGCTACACCTTC. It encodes CAISHPGQGLGYGYTF.

The CDR3 DNA is TGCGCCAGCAGCCCTAGCGGGGGTTACGAGCAGTACTTC. It specifies CASSPSGGYEQYF. The chain uses TRBV5-1 and TRBJ2-7, with 10 bases fitting TRBD2. CDR1 and CDR2 (germline): SGHRS, YFSETQ. V lost 4 bases to trimming and J lost 4 bases; unmatched junction nucleotides: 2. The CDR3 is 13 residues long.

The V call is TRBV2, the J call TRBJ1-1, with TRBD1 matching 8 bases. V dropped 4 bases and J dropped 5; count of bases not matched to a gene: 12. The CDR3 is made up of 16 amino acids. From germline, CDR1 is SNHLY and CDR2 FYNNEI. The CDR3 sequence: CASSVGSWTGRTEAFF. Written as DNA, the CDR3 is TGTGCCAGCAGTGTCGGTAGTTGGACAGGGCGGACTGAAGCTTTCTTT.

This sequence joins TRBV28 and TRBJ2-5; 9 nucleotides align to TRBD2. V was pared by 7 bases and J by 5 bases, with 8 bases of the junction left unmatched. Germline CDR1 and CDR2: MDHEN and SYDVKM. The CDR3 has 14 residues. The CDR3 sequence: CASNTAGGWETQYF. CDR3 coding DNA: TGTGCCAGCAATACGGCGGGGGGGTGGGAGACCCAGTACTTC.

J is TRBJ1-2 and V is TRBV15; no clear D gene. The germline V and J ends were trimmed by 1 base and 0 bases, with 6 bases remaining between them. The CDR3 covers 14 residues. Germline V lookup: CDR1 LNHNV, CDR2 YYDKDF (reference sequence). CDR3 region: CATSRVDTNYGYTF. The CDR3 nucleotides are TGTGCCACCAGCAGAGTCGACACTAACTATGGCTACACCTTC.

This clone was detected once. CDR3: CASSPRQGSGNTIYF. CDR3 nucleotides: TGTGCCAGCAGCCCTCGACAGGGAAGTGGAAACACCATATATTTT. The chain carries TRBV9 and TRBJ1-3; 7 nucleotides agree with TRBD1. This CDR3 comprises 15 residues. CDR1 and CDR2 (germline): SGDLS, YYNGEE. Losses at the gene ends were 4 bases for V and 3 bases for J; bases not matched to a gene: 7. Full variable domain (missing parts from reference TRBV9 and TRBJ1-3): DSGVTQTPKHLITATGQRVTLRCSPRSGDLSVYWYQQSLDQGLQFLIQYYNGEERAKGNILERFSAQQFPDLHSELNLSSLELGDSALYFCASSPRQGSGNTIYFGEGSWLTVV.

The CDR3 reads CASSHQAVETNEKLFF. CDR3 bases: TGCGCCAGCAGCCATCAGGCAGTCGAAACTAATGAAAAACTGTTTTTT. This chain connects TRBV5-1 to TRBJ1-4; D gene uncertain. Germline values: CDR1 SGHRS, CDR2 YFSETQ. The V gene lost 4 bases and the J gene lost 1 base, with 14 bases spanning the gap. CDR3 size: 16 residues.

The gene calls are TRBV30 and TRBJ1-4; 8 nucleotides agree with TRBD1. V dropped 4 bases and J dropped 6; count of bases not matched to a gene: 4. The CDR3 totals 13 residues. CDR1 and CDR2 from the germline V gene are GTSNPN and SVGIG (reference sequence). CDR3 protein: CAWKDRVYEKLFF. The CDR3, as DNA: TGTGCCTGGAAGGACAGGGTTTATGAAAAACTGTTTTTT.

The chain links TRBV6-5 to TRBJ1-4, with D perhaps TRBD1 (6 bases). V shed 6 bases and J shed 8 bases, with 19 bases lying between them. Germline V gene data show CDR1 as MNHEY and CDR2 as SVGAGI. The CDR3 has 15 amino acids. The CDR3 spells CASRPITGWEEKLFF. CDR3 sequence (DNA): TGTGCCAGCAGACCAATTACAGGGTGGGAAGAAAAACTGTTTTTT.

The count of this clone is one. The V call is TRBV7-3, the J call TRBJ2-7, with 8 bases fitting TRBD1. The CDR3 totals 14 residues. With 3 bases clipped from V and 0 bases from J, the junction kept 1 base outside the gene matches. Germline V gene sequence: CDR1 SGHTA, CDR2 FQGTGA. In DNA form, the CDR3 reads TGTGCCAGCAGCTTTACAGGGGGCTCCTACGAGCAGTACTTC. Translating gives CASSFTGGSYEQYF.

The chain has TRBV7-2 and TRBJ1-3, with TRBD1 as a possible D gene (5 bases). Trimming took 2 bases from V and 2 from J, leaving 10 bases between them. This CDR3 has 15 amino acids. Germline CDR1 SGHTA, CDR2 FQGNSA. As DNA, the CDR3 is TGTGCCAGCAGCTTATCCCCGGGGGCTGGAAACACCATATATTTT. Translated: CASSLSPGAGNTIYF.

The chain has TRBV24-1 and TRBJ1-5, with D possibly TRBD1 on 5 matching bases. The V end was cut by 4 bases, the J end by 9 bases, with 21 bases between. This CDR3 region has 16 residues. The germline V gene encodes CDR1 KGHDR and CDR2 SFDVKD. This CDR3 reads CATSEGEGALSRPQHF. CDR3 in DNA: TGTGCCACCAGTGAAGGGGAAGGGGCGCTTTCTCGGCCCCAGCATTTT.

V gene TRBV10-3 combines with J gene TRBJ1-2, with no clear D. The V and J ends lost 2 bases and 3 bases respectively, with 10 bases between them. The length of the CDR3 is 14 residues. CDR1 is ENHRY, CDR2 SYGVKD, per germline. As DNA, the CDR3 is TGTGCCATCAGTGAGACGGTACTCGACTATGGCTACACCTTC. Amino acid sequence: CAISETVLDYGYTF.

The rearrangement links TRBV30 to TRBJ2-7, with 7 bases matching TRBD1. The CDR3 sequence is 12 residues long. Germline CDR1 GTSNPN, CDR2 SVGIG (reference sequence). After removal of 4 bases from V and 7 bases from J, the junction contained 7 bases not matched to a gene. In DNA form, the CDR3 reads TGTGCCTGGAATAACAGGGGCGCAGAGCAGTACTTC. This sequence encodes CAWNNRGAEQYF. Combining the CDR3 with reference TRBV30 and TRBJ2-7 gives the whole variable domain SQTIHQWPATLVQPVGSPLSLECTVEGTSNPNLYWYRQAAGRGLQLLFYSVGIGQISSEVPQNLSASRPQDRQFILSSKKLLLSDSGFYLCAWNNRGAEQYFGPGTRLTVT.

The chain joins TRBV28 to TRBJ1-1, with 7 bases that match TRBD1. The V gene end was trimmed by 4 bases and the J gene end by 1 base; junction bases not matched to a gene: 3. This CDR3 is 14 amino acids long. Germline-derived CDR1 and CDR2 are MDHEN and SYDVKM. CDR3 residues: CASSSQGTNTEAFF. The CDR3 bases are TGTGCCAGCAGTTCACAGGGGACGAACACTGAAGCTTTCTTT.

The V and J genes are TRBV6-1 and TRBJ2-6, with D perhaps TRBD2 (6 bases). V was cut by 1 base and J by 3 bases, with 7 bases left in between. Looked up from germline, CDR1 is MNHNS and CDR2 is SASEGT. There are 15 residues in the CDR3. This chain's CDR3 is CASSEGRVGANVLTF. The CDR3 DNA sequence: TGTGCCAGCAGTGAAGGGAGGGTTGGGGCCAACGTCCTGACTTTC.